This TCR beta chain was profiled in a study of shared clonotypes between healthy human individuals (dated by TCRdb to 2018 to 2021). Some background on the complete study: The cohort included a few men and two women between 18 and 49 years of age. Libraries were prepared and TCR repertoires were sequenced by different laboratories using diverse techniques, in order to increase sequencing depth and limit assay-specific biases. The study deeply sequenced blood TCR repertoires of several healthy adults to estimate repertoire size and the extent of clonotype sharing between individuals. Between about 0.94 and 10 billion PBMCs per donor were obtained by leukapheresis. Findings and caveats that apply to the study as a whole: Because the study included only a small number of donors, the genetic and exposure-history diversity represented was limited. Sampling was restricted to blood, and TCR repertoires in tissues likely differ from the TCR repertoires found in blood. Pairwise subsampling led to the expectation that sequencing depth would affect the degree of clonotype sharing among donors.

The CDR1 and CDR2 encoded by the germline V gene are MGHRA and YSYEKL. Germline trimming amounts to 4 bases on V and 7 bases on J, with 7 as the count of junction bases outside the gene matches. The CDR3 numbers 15 residues from cysteine through phenylalanine. Only the CDR3 region is kept as DNA, spanning 45 bases read in frame from base 1. Regarding this clone: Its recognized antigen is unknown. No base qualities exist here, and no much larger clone lies one base off it.

The donors were healthy, HIV-negative adults with no recently reported acute infections or vaccinations. Only Caucasian adults living in Nashville, Tennessee, USA were represented among the donors. For unsorted samples, around 85 million PBMCs were counted, and genomic DNA was extracted using the QIAamp DNA Blood Mini kit. Blood was obtained by leukapheresis, after which PBMCs were separated by Ficoll-Histopaque density gradient centrifugation and cryopreserved in liquid nitrogen vapor phase. TCR CDR3 regions were amplified from genomic DNA by multiplex PCR using the deep immunoSEQ assay. Genomic DNA extracted from each cell subset was distributed evenly over all wells of several immunoSEQ 96-well plates, and each plate served as one replicate. For unsorted PBMC, each replicate PCR was loaded with about 270 ng genomic DNA, equivalent to about 30,000 T cell genomes. Genomic DNA from unsorted PBMC was sequenced over ten immunoSEQ deep assay plates. Purified libraries were quantified with a Qubit 3.0 fluorometer, sized on a Bioanalyzer 2100, and re-quantified with the KAPA Library Quantification kit. Every immunoSEQ 96-well plate was sequenced on a dedicated single-read 150-cycle Illumina NextSeq 550 flow cell. On the study's bioinformatics: Because only junctional sequences without quality scores were contained in the immunoSEQ output, filtering matching that applied to full-length reads could not be performed. To assign V/J genes and CDR3, sequences were annotated using PyIR, a Python wrapper for IgBLAST v1.9, with IMGT germline references. Reads with weak V/J assignments (E-value above 1e-6), missing CDR3, stop codons, out-of-frame junctions, or ambiguous translated residues were removed. V3J clonotypes were defined as sequences sharing an identical inferred V gene, J gene, and CDR3 amino acid sequence. To compute the percentage overlap between repertoires, the number of shared unique clonotypes was divided by the size of the smaller repertoire. Three approaches were used to assess repertoire richness: RTK rarefaction, the Chao1 estimator, and Recon v2.1 estimates of unobserved clonotypes. Sourced from immuneACCESS, this table was stored by TCRdb with only in-frame sequences that have V and J called. A share of the clones is absent; for the studies checked, an unresolved V gene accounts for under half, and the remainder has no known explanation. V and J calls plus clone size are reproduced from that table; the DNA served to infer D and trimming. The sample yields about 460,000 clones; over 60% were counted once. About 11% of the sample belongs to the ten largest clones.

The chain couples TRBV4-1 to TRBJ2-7, with 13 bases in between that match TRBD2. This clonotype was obtained from a woman aged 40 to 50 in good health. Some clones in this sample may be carry-over from other donors' samples. The sequenced sample consisted of PBMCs. The bases read TGCGCCAGCAGCCTGGGACTAGCGGGACCGTGGGAGCAGTACTTC. This encodes CASSLGLAGPWEQYF.